This note documents a single TCR beta chain sequence. This entry is derived from a study of blood T cell repertoires in COVID-19. Looking at the study overall: Specimens from acute and convalescent COVID-19 originated in the United States, Italy and Spain. T cells, B-cell-depleted T cells, or PBMCs provided the cDNA or gDNA that served as material.

Authors' data handling: Quantification of nucleated cells was approximated via reference gene primer amplification. Data came from immunoSEQ multiplex PCR; TCRdb stores just in-frame clones and leaves some out. Clone size and the V and J calls come from that table; the DNA yielded D and trimming. The table records roughly 110,000 clones, about three quarters of them present only once. The V gene's germline CDR1 is SGHTA and CDR2 FQGTGA. V shed 5 bases and J shed 3 bases, with 10 bases lying between them. This CDR3 has 13 amino acids. Sequencing input: peripheral blood. The gene calls are TRBV7-3 and TRBJ1-1, with a tentative D call TRBD1 (5 bases). This clonotype was sampled from a man in his sixties or seventies with acute or convalescent COVID-19. This chain's CDR3 is CASSQAGDTEAFF. The CDR3 DNA is TGTGCCAGCAGCCAAGCGGGGGACACTGAAGCTTTCTTT. Filled out from reference TRBV7-3 and TRBJ1-1, the complete variable domain reads GAGVSQTPSNKVTEKGKYVELRCDPISGHTALYWYRQSLGQGPEFLIYFQGTGAADDSGLPNDRFFAVRPEGSVSTLKIQRTERGDSAVYLCASSQAGDTEAFFGQGTRLTVV.